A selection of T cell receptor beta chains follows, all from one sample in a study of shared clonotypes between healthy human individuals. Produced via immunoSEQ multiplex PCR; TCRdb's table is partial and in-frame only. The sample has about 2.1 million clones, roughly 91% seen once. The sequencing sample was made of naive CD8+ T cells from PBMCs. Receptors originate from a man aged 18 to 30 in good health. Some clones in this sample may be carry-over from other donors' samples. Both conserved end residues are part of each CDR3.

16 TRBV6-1 CASSGSQAGSGNTIYF
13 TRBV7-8 CASSLVLVGEQYF
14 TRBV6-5 CASKHRGHQETQYF
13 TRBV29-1 CSGRDRTGDTQYF
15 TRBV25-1 CASSDGRQGAAEAFF
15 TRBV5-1 CASSYDRAAHTEAFF
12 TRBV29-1 CSVETGPYEQYF
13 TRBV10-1 CASSYSMNTEAFF
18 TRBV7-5 CVRLAGTAPSGSKNIQYF
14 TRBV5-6 CASSLGRRGNEQFF
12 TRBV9 CASSSGTYEQYF
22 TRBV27 CASSDPGGTSLTSGSYTDTQYF
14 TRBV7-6 CASSLTGAYNEQFF
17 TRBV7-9 CASSLALQGQAYNEQFF
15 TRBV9 CASRSGDSFQETQYF
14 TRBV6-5 CASSWTVSSYEQYF
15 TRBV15 CATSRVEAGADTQYF
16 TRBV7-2 CASSFPPPQGAKGYTF
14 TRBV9 CASSADTFSYEQYF
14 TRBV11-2 CASSGSGGYNEQFF
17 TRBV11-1 CASSSRSGAFSYNEQFF
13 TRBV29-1 CSVGSGQAPWQYF
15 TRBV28 CASSPLDGLSDEQYF
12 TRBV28 CASSLRSYEQYF
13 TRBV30 CAWSPRYSYEQYF
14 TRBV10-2 CASRDRGPNYGYTF
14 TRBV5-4 CASSRDRANYGYTF
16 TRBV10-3 CATRPGDRAGYNEQFF
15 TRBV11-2 CASSNRDMTFYEQYF
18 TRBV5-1 CASSLKRGTRSQDYEQYF
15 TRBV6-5 CASSSGSSSTDTQYF
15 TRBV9 CASSVQGQSNTEAFF
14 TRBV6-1 CASNPWEGLIGYTF
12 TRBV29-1 CSAAGGFYEQYF
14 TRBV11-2 CASSLGEGSGLQYF
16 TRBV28 CASSPRRHDSTDTQYF
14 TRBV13 CASSLRTSTDTQYF
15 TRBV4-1 CASSQGDSRQETQYF
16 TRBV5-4 CASSLDFGSETYGYTF
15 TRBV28 CASSPGTGFYNEQFF
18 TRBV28 CASSLDAYRRDSSYEQYF
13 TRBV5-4 CASSSRTEETQYF
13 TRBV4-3 CASSPGLDTEAFF
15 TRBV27 CASSLRDRGWTEAFF
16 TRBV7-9 CASRGLAGPGSNEQFF
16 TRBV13 CASSLGTGGPYNEQFF
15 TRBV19 CASSIARRANTEAFF
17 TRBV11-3 CASSPPGLAGPYNEQFF
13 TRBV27 CASSLKSSYEQYF
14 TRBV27 CASSPLGGNQPQHF